This is a list of T cell receptor beta chains from one sample in a study of T cell responses to AZD1222 COVID-19 vaccine. Profiling relied on immunoSEQ multiplex PCR, and the TCRdb table lists in-frame clones only, not all of them. The sample has approximately 150,000 clones, around 94% seen once. The specimen comprised peripheral blood, sampled after recovery from COVID-19. These TCRs come from an adult who had recovered from COVID-19. Each CDR3 is given with its conserved first and last residue. A D gene is named only where the DNA matches it firmly. Clone size, where shown, is once, few, many, or a class for clones that have expanded.

TRBJ2-5 | NA | NA | TRBV3-1/TRBV3-2 | CASSQLSEASVQETQYF | TGTGCCAGCAGCCAACTTTCGGAGGCTAGCGTCCAAGAGACCCAGTACTTC
TRBJ1-6 | NA | NA | TRBV29-1 | CSVGAEYNSPLHF | TGCAGCGTAGGCGCAGAGTATAATTCACCCCTCCACTTT
TRBJ2-7 | once | TRBD1 | TRBV29-1 | CSGGQDYEQYF | TGCAGCGGGGGACAGGACTACGAGCAGTACTTC
TRBJ2-3 | NA | TRBD1 | TRBV23-1 | CASSLRTGHGRLLDTQYF | TGCGCCAGCAGTCTTAGGACAGGGCACGGCCGACTTTTAGATACGCAGTATTTT
TRBJ2-7 | NA | TRBD1 | TRBV18 | CASSPGTGLSYEQYF | TGTGCCAGCTCACCGGGGACAGGGTTATCCTACGAGCAGTACTTC
TRBJ1-2 | NA | NA | TRBV2 | CASSEGSYGYTF | TGTGCCAGCAGTGAAGGGAGCTATGGCTACACCTTC
TRBJ2-5 | NA | TRBD1 | TRBV2 | CATAGQGLYQETQYF | TGTGCCACCGCTGGACAGGGCTTGTACCAAGAGACCCAGTACTTC
TRBJ2-7 | NA | NA | TRBV19 | CASRSFYEQYF | TGTGCCTCCCGTTCATTCTACGAGCAGTACTTC
TRBJ2-1 | NA | TRBD2 | TRBV4-2 | CASSPRTSGYNEQFF | TGTGCCAGCAGCCCGCGGACTAGCGGCTACAATGAGCAGTTCTTC
TRBJ2-7 | NA | NA | TRBV4-1 | CASSQDLTYEQYF | TGCGCCAGCAGCCAAGATCTAACCTACGAGCAGTACTTC
TRBJ2-3 | NA | NA | TRBV6-5 | CASSYSHYKTDTQYF | TGTGCCAGCAGTTACTCTCACTACAAGACAGATACGCAGTATTTT
TRBJ1-2 | NA | TRBD1 | TRBV3-1/TRBV3-2 | CASSQGTGGSYGYTF | TGTGCCAGCAGCCAGGGGACAGGGGGGAGCTATGGCTACACCTTC
TRBJ2-2 | NA | NA | TRBV11-2 | CASSLTDTGELFF | TGTGCCAGCAGCTTAACAGACACCGGGGAGCTGTTTTTT
TRBJ1-5 | once | NA | TRBV24-1 | CATSDLSGNQPQHF | TGTGCCACCAGTGATTTAAGCGGGAATCAGCCCCAGCATTTT
TRBJ2-5 | NA | TRBD2 | TRBV7-8 | CASSILAGGQETQYF | TGTGCCAGCAGCATTCTAGCGGGAGGCCAAGAGACCCAGTACTTC
TRBJ2-1 | NA | NA | TRBV24-1 | CATSMSGTQKGNEQFF | TGTGCCACCAGTATGTCCGGGACCCAGAAGGGAAATGAGCAGTTCTTC
TRBJ2-7 | NA | TRBD2 | TRBV5-1 | CASSLGVSGIVYEQYF | TGCGCCAGCAGCTTGGGGGTTAGCGGGATAGTATACGAGCAGTACTTC
TRBJ2-1 | NA | TRBD2 | TRBV9 | CASSVAGGRANEQFF | TGTGCCAGCAGCGTAGCGGGAGGGAGGGCCAATGAGCAGTTCTTC
TRBJ2-7 | NA | TRBD2 | TRBV5-1 | CASSLLGLAGGFEQYF | TGCGCCAGCAGCTTACTGGGACTAGCGGGAGGGTTCGAGCAGTACTTC
TRBJ2-7 | NA | NA | TRBV7-9 | CATSTYYEQYF | TGTGCCACCTCAACCTACTACGAGCAGTACTTC
TRBJ1-6 | NA | NA | TRBV5-3 | CARSLGGCSYNSPLHF | TGTGCCAGAAGCTTGGGTGGGTGCTCCTATAATTCACCCCTCCACTTT
TRBJ1-4 | NA | NA | TRBV7-9 | CASSERAPGEKLFF | TGTGCCAGCAGCGAGCGCGCTCCGGGCGAAAAACTGTTTTTT
TRBJ2-3 | NA | NA | TRBV19 | CASSRVTGRSTDTQYF | TGTGCCAGTAGTCGCGTGACAGGACGATCCACAGATACGCAGTATTTT
TRBJ2-7 | few | TRBD2 | TRBV7-9 | CALASGRSYEQYF | TGTGCCCTAGCTAGCGGTCGCTCCTACGAGCAGTACTTC
TRBJ2-1 | NA | NA | TRBV6-4 | CASSISGTLFSDEQFF | TGTGCCAGCAGTATATCCGGGACCCTGTTTAGCGATGAGCAGTTCTTC
TRBJ2-1 | NA | TRBD1 | TRBV28 | CASSFPGDSYNEQFF | TGTGCCAGCAGTTTTCCAGGGGACAGTTACAATGAGCAGTTCTTC
TRBJ1-4 | NA | TRBD1 | TRBV24-1 | CATSSQGVTNEKLFF | TGTGCCACCAGTAGCCAGGGGGTAACTAATGAAAAACTGTTTTTT
TRBJ2-7 | NA | NA | TRBV5-6 | CASSFRGDPTFYEQYF | TGTGCCAGCAGCTTCAGAGGAGACCCGACCTTCTACGAGCAGTACTTC
TRBJ2-1 | NA | TRBD2 | TRBV5-1 | CATRLAGGDNEQFF | TGCGCCACCAGACTAGCGGGAGGGGATAATGAGCAGTTCTTC
TRBJ2-1 | NA | NA | TRBV9 | CASSASLGGVFYNEQFF | TGTGCCAGCAGCGCCTCCCTGGGAGGAGTGTTCTACAATGAGCAGTTCTTC
TRBJ2-1 | once | NA | TRBV30 | CAWGIADEQFF | TGTGCCTGGGGGATAGCGGATGAGCAGTTCTTC
TRBJ1-1 | NA | TRBD1 | TRBV9 | CASSVGSDRVLTEAFF | TGTGCCAGCAGCGTAGGGTCGGACAGGGTGCTCACTGAAGCTTTCTTT
TRBJ2-3 | NA | TRBD2 | TRBV19 | CASSIRSGTTVWRTDTQYF | TGTGCCAGTAGTATTCGATCCGGGACTACAGTCTGGCGCACAGATACGCAGTATTTT
TRBJ1-2 | NA | TRBD1 | TRBV7-9 | CASSSGTGSYGYTF | TGTGCCAGCAGCTCTGGGACAGGGTCCTATGGCTACACCTTC
TRBJ2-7 | NA | TRBD1 | TRBV28 | CASRGTGSSYEQYF | TGTGCCAGCAGAGGGACAGGGAGCTCCTACGAGCAGTACTTC
TRBJ1-1 | NA | NA | TRBV5-4 | CASSFSAVNTEAFF | TGTGCCAGCAGCTTCAGCGCCGTGAACACTGAAGCTTTCTTT
TRBJ2-5 | NA | TRBD2 | TRBV7-2 | CASSLPLAGASETQYF | TGTGCCAGCAGCTTACCACTAGCGGGAGCTTCAGAGACCCAGTACTTC
TRBJ2-6 | few | NA | TRBV21-1 | CASSKRNSRASGANVLTF | TGTGCCAGCAGCAAACGGAACAGCCGGGCCTCTGGGGCCAACGTCCTGACTTTC
TRBJ2-1 | NA | NA | TRBV7-9 | CASSLPFLGGDNEQFF | TGTGCCAGCAGCCTCCCCTTCTTGGGTGGGGACAATGAGCAGTTCTTC
TRBJ1-2 | NA | TRBD1 | TRBV5-6 | CASSFRGTEFYYGYTF | TGTGCCAGCAGCTTTCGCGGGACAGAATTTTACTATGGCTACACCTTC
TRBJ1-6 | NA | TRBD1 | TRBV6-1 | CASTAEGAGASPLHF | TGTGCCAGCACCGCCGAGGGGGCGGGGGCCTCACCCCTCCACTTT
TRBJ2-7 | NA | TRBD1 | TRBV27 | CASRGQGSEAEQYF | TGTGCCAGCAGAGGACAGGGGTCGGAGGCCGAGCAGTACTTC
TRBJ2-5 | NA | TRBD1 | TRBV10-1 | CASSRGRTGGETQYF | TGCGCCAGCAGTCGAGGACGGACAGGGGGAGAGACCCAGTACTTC
TRBJ2-4 | NA | TRBD1 | TRBV18 | CASSPISIRGQGINIQYF | TGTGCCAGCTCACCAATTTCGATCCGGGGACAGGGAATAAACATTCAGTACTTC
TRBJ1-3 | once | NA | TRBV28 | CASSTWGRAPSGNTIYF | TGTGCCAGCAGTACGTGGGGACGGGCTCCCTCTGGAAACACCATATATTTT
TRBJ2-7 | NA | NA | TRBV2 | CASDRDGIAYEQYF | TGTGCCAGCGACCGGGACGGCATAGCCTACGAGCAGTACTTC
TRBJ1-4 | once | NA | TRBV29-1 | CSALTGHEKLFF | TGCAGCGCACTTACGGGGCATGAAAAACTGTTTTTT
TRBJ1-2 | NA | NA | TRBV7-2 | CASSLAGAPLVHTF | TGTGCCAGCAGCTTAGCAGGGGCCCCCTTGGTCCACACCTTC